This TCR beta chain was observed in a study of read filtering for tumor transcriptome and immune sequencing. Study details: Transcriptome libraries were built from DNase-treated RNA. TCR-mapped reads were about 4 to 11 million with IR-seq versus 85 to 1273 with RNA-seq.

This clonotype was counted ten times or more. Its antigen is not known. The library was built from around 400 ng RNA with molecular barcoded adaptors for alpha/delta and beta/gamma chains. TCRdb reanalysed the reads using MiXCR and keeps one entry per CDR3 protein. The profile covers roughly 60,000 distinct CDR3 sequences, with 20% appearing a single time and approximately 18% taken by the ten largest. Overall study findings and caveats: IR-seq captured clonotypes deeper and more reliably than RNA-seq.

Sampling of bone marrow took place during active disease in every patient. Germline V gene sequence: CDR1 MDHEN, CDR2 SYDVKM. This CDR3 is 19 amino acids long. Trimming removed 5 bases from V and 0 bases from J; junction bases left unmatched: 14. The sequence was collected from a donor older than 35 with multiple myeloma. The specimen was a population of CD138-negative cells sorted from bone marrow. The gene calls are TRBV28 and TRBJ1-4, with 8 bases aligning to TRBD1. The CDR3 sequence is CASSRRTGIEVATNEKLFF. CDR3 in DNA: TGTGCCAGCAGTCGACGGACAGGGATAGAAGTTGCAACTAATGAAAAACTGTTTTTT.